The sequence of this TCR beta chain was determined in a study of cytotoxic CD8 clonotypes in ibrutinib-treated CLL (dated by TCRdb to about 2021). At the level of the whole study: The cohort had about a dozen relapsed/refractory and around 16 treatment-naive patients; under 18 were IGHV unmutated. Response samples were obtained after a median of roughly eleven months of treatment, with a range of roughly 6 to 40 months. Partial responses were observed in about 25 patients and complete responses in 2; after a median follow-up of 68 months, remission was maintained in approximately 14 patients and progression was observed in around twelve. Of the 86 people in the trial, approximately 28 had longitudinal samples available. Cryopreserved peripheral blood mononuclear cells were obtained before treatment, at response, and at either sustained remission or disease progression. An average of approximately 260,000 productive templates and tens of thousands of productive rearrangements was obtained per sample.

The goal of deep resolution MiSeq sequencing was a depth between 1 in 1 million and 1 in 200,000 T cells, and coverage averaged 10x per clonotype. TCR beta libraries were generated with the immunoSEQ hsTCRB Kit. In the source study's methods: ImmunoSEQ Data Assistant and ImmunoSEQ Analyzer were used for data analysis, and V, D and J genes were assigned according to IMGT definitions. Clonality, which ranges from 0 to 1, was calculated as one minus the normalized Shannon entropy of productive rearrangement frequencies. Public clonotype analysis was restricted to overrepresented clonotypes comprising at least 0.05% of each patient's repertoire. About twelve repertoires from age-matched healthy donors, obtained from immuneACCESS, served as clonality controls. Not all clones reach the TCRdb copy of this immuneACCESS table, which keeps in-frame sequences only. Checked studies attribute under half of the gap to unresolved V genes and leave the rest unexplained. That table supplies the V and J calls and clone size; D and trimming were determined from the DNA. Here the sample has around 30,000 clones; roughly 60% occur a single time. Together, the top ten hold about 14% of the sample.

General conclusions and limits of the study: An increase in clonality was observed at ibrutinib response, with clonality remaining stable during sustained remission and falling back toward baseline at progression. Baseline clonality exceeded that of age-matched healthy donors and correlated strongly with circulating CD8+ T-cell counts. Public clonotypes were rare and either shrank or stayed stable during treatment, and the rise in clonality at ibrutinib response reflected expansion of private clonotypes. Lymph node repertoires were not examined, and the timing of sampling was not matched between patients in sustained remission and those whose disease progressed.

For TCR beta library preparation, around 2 micrograms of genomic DNA were isolated from cryopreserved PBMCs. High-throughput TCR beta sequencing was performed on longitudinal blood samples from CLL patients receiving ibrutinib monotherapy. The patients were enrolled in a single-center, open-label phase 2 trial of ibrutinib monotherapy. Worth noting for this clone: This receptor's antigen is unknown. Base qualities were left out, and no much larger clone turns up one base away.

The source is a human donor with chronic lymphocytic leukemia. The source material was PBMCs, sampled before ibrutinib treatment.

The CDR3 protein: CATPPRDTGEQYF. The DNA sequence reads TGTGCCACCCCCCCGAGGGACACGGGCGAGCAGTACTTC. Recombination connected TRBV2 to TRBJ2-7, with TRBD1 tentatively as D gene (6 bases match). The germline V gene sets CDR1 to SNHLY and CDR2 to FYNNEI. V loses 10 bases of germline sequence and J loses 6 bases, and the interval between the two ends is 19 bases. Measured from the cysteine to the phenylalanine, the CDR3 is 13 residues long. Left in the record is the CDR3 DNA by itself, 39 bases read in frame from the first base.